This TCR beta chain was sequenced for a study of T cell responses to AZD1222 COVID-19 vaccine. Libraries were prepared by immunoSEQ multiplex PCR; TCRdb keeps only in-frame clonotypes and omits some of them. The top ten clones hold approximately 3.9% of a sample with 120,000 to 150,000 clones, about nine tenths of them seen once. This CDR3 is 15 amino acids long. Germline CDR1 and CDR2: KGHSH and LQKENI. V lost 3 bases to trimming and J lost 6 bases; unmatched junction nucleotides: 7. The sequence came from an adult who received the AZD1222 COVID-19 vaccine. The specimen comprised peripheral blood, sampled 28 days after the second AZD1222 dose. The rearrangement joins TRBV18 to TRBJ2-3; 9 bases are a match to TRBD2. CDR3 loop: CASSPARGGQDTQYF. CDR3 DNA sequence: TGTGCCAGCTCACCTGCGCGGGGGGGCCAGGATACGCAGTATTTT.